Presented here are 17 T cell receptor beta chains from one specimen sequenced in a study of T cells after yellow fever vaccination (dated by TCRdb to between 2018 and 2021). Library creation used 5' RACE. TCRdb names Illumina HiSeq 2500 as the instrument used. Using fastp at Q25 and MiXCR, TCRdb reprocessed the public reads and kept productive beta chains. Under each unique CDR3 protein, matching rows form one entry showing the most common genes and DNA. The sample contains 120,000 to 150,000 distinct CDR3 sequences, about 7.7% of them found a single time. The ten largest account for about 0.73% of the sample. In the paper's terms, the treatment or condition label means: live attenuated yellow fever vaccine strain. Sequenced material: CD4+ T cells sorted from PBMCs, taken 5 days after the yellow fever booster vaccination. The receptors derive from a man aged 25 to 45 who received the YFV17D yellow fever vaccine.

In its sample, this clonotype was seen a few times. The J gene is TRBJ2-6, the V gene TRBV20-1; TRBD2 is a possible D gene (6 bases). Trimming pared 1 base from V and 3 bases from J, leaving 16 bases between. The CDR3 runs to 17 residues. Germline CDR1 and CDR2: DFQATT and SNEGSKA (reference sequence). CDR3 protein: CSARAQGLPSGANVLTF. The CDR3 bases are TGCAGTGCTAGAGCCCAGGGACTGCCAAGTGGGGCCAACGTCCTGACTTTC.

This clonotype was seen repeatedly, ten times or more. The chain employs TRBV3-1 and TRBJ2-1; TRBD2 matches at 9 bases. V lost 4 bases and J lost 4; bases outside the gene matches: 11. The CDR3 runs to 17 residues. Germline lookup yields CDR1 LGHDT and CDR2 YNNKEL (reference sequence). Here the CDR3 DNA reads TGTGCCAGCAGCCGAAGACGTTCTAGCGGGACTTACAATGAGCAGTTCTTC. Amino acids: CASSRRRSSGTYNEQFF.

This clonotype has a count of ten or more. This sequence joins TRBV20-1 and TRBJ1-5; TRBD1 matches at 9 bases. Germline V CDR1 and CDR2: DFQATT, SNEGSKA (reference sequence). V shed 3 bases and J 7 bases; nucleotides not matched to a gene: 4. This CDR3 spans 13 amino acids. The CDR3 spells CSASTGGSQPQHF. CDR3 DNA: TGCAGTGCTAGTACAGGGGGCTCCCAGCCCCAGCATTTT.

This clonotype was detected many times. V is TRBV28 and J is TRBJ2-1; D gene ambiguous. Trimming shortened V by 3 bases and J by 7 bases, and 7 bases separated the two germline ends. From germline, CDR1 is MDHEN and CDR2 SYDVKM. This CDR3 is 12 amino acids long. The CDR3 loop reads CASSFSWNEQFF. The CDR3 DNA sequence: TGTGCCAGCAGTTTCTCCTGGAATGAGCAGTTCTTC.

Many counts were recorded for this clonotype. CDR3 amino acids: CASSQDVGISGDTQYF. The CDR3 nucleotides are TGCGCCAGCAGCCAAGATGTGGGTATCTCCGGGGATACGCAGTATTTT. This chain connects TRBV4-3 to TRBJ2-3; D ambiguous. V lost 0 bases and J lost 6, with 16 bases in between. Per the germline V gene, CDR1 is LGHNA and CDR2 is YSLEER. CDR3 length: 16 residues.

Turning to this clonotype: It may be a read error: a sequence one base away is much more abundant. The V call is TRBV28, the J call TRBJ2-1, with 8 bases aligning to TRBD2. Germline-derived CDR1 and CDR2 are MDHEN and SYDVKM. CDR3 length: 15 amino acids. The CDR3 nucleotides read TGTGCCAGCAGTACCGCGGGAGGTATCAACAATAAGCAGTTCTTC. Its translation: CASSTAGGINNKQFF.

This clonotype was observed at least ten times. The chain joins TRBV18 to TRBJ2-7; D is unresolved. The CDR3 length is 16 residues. Germline V gene sequence: CDR1 KGHSH, CDR2 LQKENI. Between the trimmed V and J ends, which lost 0 bases and 0 bases, there was a span of 12 bases. The CDR3 sequence: CASSPPLPYSSYEQYF. As DNA, the CDR3 is TGTGCCAGCTCACCACCCCTTCCGTACAGCTCCTACGAGCAGTACTTC.

The sample holds many counts of this clonotype. J is TRBJ2-3 and V is TRBV20-1, with D unclear. This CDR3 is built from 13 residues. Germline CDR1 DFQATT, CDR2 SNEGSKA (reference sequence). The V end was cut by 3 bases, the J end by 3 bases, with 10 bases between. DNA for the CDR3: TGCAGTGCTAGCATTCTGGGGACAGATACGCAGTATTTT. Its protein is CSASILGTDTQYF.

Many counts were recorded for this clonotype. This sequence joins TRBV5-5 and TRBJ2-4; 9 positions agree with TRBD1. This CDR3 comprises 13 residues. With 5 bases clipped from V and 8 bases from J, the junction kept 5 bases outside the gene matches. The germline gives CDR1 SGHKS, CDR2 YYEKEE (reference sequence). The CDR3 DNA sequence: TGTGCCAGCAGTTACAGGACAGGGGACATTCAGTACTTC. Its translation is CASSYRTGDIQYF.

This chain links TRBV7-2 with TRBJ2-1; D tentatively reads TRBD1 or TRBD2 (5 bases each). V was clipped by 1 base and J by 6 bases, with 10 bases between them. The CDR3 sequence is 14 residues long. Germline CDR1 and CDR2: SGHTA and FQGNSA. CDR3 residues: CASSLDLGTNEQFF. The CDR3 nucleotides read TGTGCCAGCAGCTTAGATTTAGGGACCAATGAGCAGTTCTTC.

This clonotype has a count of ten or more. This CDR3 reads CSASYPGVHEQFF. The CDR3 region has the DNA TGCAGTGCTAGCTATCCGGGAGTACATGAGCAGTTCTTC. The V gene is TRBV20-1, the J gene TRBJ2-1, with a possible D match to TRBD2 (6 bases). The V gene lost 3 bases and the J gene lost 8 bases, with 14 bases spanning the gap. This CDR3 is 13 amino acids long. The germline gives CDR1 DFQATT, CDR2 SNEGSKA (reference sequence).

This clonotype was recorded many times. V and J are TRBV6-5 and TRBJ2-7; D remains unclear. CDR1 MNHEY and CDR2 SVGAGI come from the germline V gene. The CDR3 contains 13 residues. Trimming pared 6 bases from V and 6 bases from J, leaving 15 bases between. This CDR3 reads CASRLGQTGEQYF. DNA for the CDR3: TGTGCCAGCAGATTAGGGCAGACGGGCGAGCAGTACTTC.

This clonotype was counted ten times or more. The rearrangement uses TRBV5-5 and TRBJ2-1, with 7 bases that match TRBD2. The CDR3 covers 11 residues. The V gene end was trimmed by 5 bases and the J gene end by 14 bases; junction bases not matched to a gene: 7. CDR1 and CDR2 from the germline V gene are SGHKS and YYEKEE (reference sequence). The CDR3 DNA is TGTGCCAGCAGTTTCGGGCTAGCGGAGTTCTTC. Translated: CASSFGLAEFF. Based on the CDR3 plus reference TRBV5-5 and TRBJ2-1, the full variable domain is DAGVTQSPTHLIKTRGQQVTLRCSPISGHKSVSWYQQVLGQGPQFIFQYYEKEERGRGNFPDRFSARQFPNYSSELNVNALLLGDSALYLCASSFGLAEFFGPGTRLTVL.

This clonotype occurred many times. The CDR3: CASSPPSDTTGELFF. DNA of the CDR3: TGTGCCAGCTCACCACCCAGTGATACCACCGGGGAGCTGTTTTTT. The chain recombines TRBV18 with TRBJ2-2; D unresolved. This CDR3 has 15 residues. V lost 0 bases and J lost 4, with 9 bases in between. Germline V CDR1 and CDR2: KGHSH, LQKENI.

The genes are TRBV28 and TRBJ1-1; D is undetermined. This CDR3 has 11 residues. The germline V and J ends were trimmed by 7 bases and 10 bases, with 13 bases remaining between them. Germline V gene lookup returns CDR1 MDHEN and CDR2 SYDVKM. The CDR3: CASNLPGVAFF. The CDR3 region has the DNA TGTGCCAGCAATCTCCCAGGCGTAGCTTTCTTT.

This clonotype was detected many times. V usage is TRBV5-1 and J usage is TRBJ2-2; the D gene is possibly TRBD1 (6 bases). V was clipped by 0 bases and J by 5 bases, with 11 bases between them. The CDR3 loop spans 15 amino acids. CDR1 SGHRS and CDR2 YFSETQ come from the germline V gene. CDR3: CASSLGTTGTGELFF. Written as DNA, the CDR3 is TGCGCCAGCAGCTTGGGGACCACAGGGACCGGGGAGCTGTTTTTT.

This clonotype came up many times. V gene TRBV4-3 combines with J gene TRBJ2-7, with 11 bases matching TRBD2. There are 16 residues in the CDR3. Germline CDR1 is LGHNA and CDR2 is YSLEER. V shed 4 bases and J 3 bases; nucleotides not matched to a gene: 8. CDR3 sequence: CASSRPTSGDLYEQYF. In DNA, the CDR3 is TGCGCCAGCAGCCGCCCGACTAGCGGGGATCTCTACGAGCAGTACTTC.